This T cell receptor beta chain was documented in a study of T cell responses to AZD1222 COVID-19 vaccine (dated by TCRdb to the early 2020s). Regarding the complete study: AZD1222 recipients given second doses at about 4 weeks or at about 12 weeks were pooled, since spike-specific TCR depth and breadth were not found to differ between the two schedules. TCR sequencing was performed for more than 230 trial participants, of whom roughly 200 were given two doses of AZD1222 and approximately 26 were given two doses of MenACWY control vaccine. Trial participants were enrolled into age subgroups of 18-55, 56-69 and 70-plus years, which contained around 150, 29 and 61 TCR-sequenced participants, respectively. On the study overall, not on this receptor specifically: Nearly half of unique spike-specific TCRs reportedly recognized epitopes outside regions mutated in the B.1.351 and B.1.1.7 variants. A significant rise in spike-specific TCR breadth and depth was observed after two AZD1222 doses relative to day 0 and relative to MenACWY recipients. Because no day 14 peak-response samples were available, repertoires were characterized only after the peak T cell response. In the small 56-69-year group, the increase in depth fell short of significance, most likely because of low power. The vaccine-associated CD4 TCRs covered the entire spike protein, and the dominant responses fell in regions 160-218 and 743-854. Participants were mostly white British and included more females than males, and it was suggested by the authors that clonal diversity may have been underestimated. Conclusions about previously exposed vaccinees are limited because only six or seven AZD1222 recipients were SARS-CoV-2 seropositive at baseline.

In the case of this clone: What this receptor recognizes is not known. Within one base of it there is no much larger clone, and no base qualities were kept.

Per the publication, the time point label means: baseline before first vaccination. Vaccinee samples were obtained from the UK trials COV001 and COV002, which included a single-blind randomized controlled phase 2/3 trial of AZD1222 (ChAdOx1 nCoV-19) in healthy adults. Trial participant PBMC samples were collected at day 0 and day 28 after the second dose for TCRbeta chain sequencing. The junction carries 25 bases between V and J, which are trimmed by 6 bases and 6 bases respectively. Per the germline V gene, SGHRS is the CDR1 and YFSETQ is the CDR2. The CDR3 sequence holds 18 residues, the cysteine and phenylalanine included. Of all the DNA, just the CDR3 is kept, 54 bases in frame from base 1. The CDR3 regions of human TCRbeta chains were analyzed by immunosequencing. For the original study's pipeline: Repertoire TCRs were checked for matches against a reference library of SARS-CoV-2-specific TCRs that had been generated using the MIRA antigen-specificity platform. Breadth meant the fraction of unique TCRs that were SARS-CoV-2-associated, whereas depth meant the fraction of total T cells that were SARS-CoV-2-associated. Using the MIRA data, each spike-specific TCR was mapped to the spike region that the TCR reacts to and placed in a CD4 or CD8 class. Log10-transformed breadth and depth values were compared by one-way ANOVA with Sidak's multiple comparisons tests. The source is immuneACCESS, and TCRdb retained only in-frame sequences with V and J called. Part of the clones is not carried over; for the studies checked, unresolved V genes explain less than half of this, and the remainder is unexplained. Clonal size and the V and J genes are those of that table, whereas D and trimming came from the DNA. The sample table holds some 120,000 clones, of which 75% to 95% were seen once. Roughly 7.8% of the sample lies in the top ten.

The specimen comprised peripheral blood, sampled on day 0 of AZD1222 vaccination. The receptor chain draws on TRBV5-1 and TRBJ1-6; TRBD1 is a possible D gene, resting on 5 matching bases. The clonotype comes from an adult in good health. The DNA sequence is TGCGCCAGCACCTCGCGCCCTCCCGGTCCAGGGACTAATTCACCCCTCCACTTT. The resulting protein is CASTSRPPGPGTNSPLHF.